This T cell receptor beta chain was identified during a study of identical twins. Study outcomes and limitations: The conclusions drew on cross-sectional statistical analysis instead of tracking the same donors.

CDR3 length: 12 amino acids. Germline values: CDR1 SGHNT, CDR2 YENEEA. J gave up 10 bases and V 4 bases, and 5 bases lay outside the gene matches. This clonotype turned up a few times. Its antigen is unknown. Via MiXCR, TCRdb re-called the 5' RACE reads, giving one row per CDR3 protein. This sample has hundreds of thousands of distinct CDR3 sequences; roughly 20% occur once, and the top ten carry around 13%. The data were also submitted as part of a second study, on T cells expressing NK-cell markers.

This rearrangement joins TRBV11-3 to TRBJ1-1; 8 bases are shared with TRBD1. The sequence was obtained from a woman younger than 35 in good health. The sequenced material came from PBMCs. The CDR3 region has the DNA TGTGCCAGCAGCTCTCCAGGGGGCGTAGCTTTCTTT. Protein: CASSSPGGVAFF.